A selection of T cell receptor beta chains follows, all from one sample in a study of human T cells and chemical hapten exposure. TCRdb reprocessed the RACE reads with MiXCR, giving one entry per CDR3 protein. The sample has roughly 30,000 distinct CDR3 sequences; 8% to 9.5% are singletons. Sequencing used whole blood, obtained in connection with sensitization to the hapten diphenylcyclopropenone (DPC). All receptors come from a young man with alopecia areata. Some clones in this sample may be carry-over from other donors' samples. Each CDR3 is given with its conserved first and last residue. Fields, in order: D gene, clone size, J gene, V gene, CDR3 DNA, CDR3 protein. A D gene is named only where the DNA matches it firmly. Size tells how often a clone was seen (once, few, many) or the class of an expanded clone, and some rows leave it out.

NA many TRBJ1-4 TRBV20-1 TGCAGTGCTACCATCGGAAACCGTGGGGCTAATGAAAAACTGTTTTTT CSATIGNRGANEKLFF
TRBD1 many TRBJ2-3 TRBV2 TGTGCCAGCAGACAAACCCGACAGGGGATCACAGATACGCAGTATTTT CASRQTRQGITDTQYF
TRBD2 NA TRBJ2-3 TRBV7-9 TGTGCCAGCAGCCCTCTGACTAGCGGGAGAACAGATACGCAGTATTTT CASSPLTSGRTDTQYF
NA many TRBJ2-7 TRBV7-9 TGTGCCAGCAGCCCCGGAGGGGAGGTGACCTACGAGCAGTACTTC CASSPGGEVTYEQYF
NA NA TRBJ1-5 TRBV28 TGTGCCAGCAATGAACAGCCCCAGCATTTT CASNEQPQHF
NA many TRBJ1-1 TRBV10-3 TGTGCCATCAGGCTGGACGGGGGCACTGAAGCTTTCTTT CAIRLDGGTEAFF
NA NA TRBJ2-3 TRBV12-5 TGTGCTAGTGGCGACATCACAGATACGCAGTATTTT CASGDITDTQYF
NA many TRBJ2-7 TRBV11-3 TGTGCCAGCAGCTTCGCCTCGGGATTTTTGGGGGAAAGCTCCTACGAGCAGTACTTC CASSFASGFLGESSYEQYF
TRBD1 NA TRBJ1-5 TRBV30 TGTGCCTGGAGTCCTGACAGGGGGCAGCCCCAGCATTTT CAWSPDRGQPQHF
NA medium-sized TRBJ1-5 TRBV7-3 TGTGCCAGCAGCTTAGTAGAGGCAGGGCTGGAGCATGGGGTTCAGCCCCAGCATTTT CASSLVEAGLEHGVQPQHF
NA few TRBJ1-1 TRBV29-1 TGCAGCGTTGAGCATCGGCACCCAGGGTTCACTGAAGCTTTCTTT CSVEHRHPGFTEAFF
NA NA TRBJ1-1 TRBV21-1 TGTGCCAGCAGCAAAGGAGCCGGGGGCGCTGAAGCTTTCTTT CASSKGAGGAEAFF
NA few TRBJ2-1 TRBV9 TGTGCCAGCAGCGTAGTTGCTGACCGTCCCCAGGAGCAGTTCTTC CASSVVADRPQEQFF
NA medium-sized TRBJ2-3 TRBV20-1 TGCAGTGCTACCTGGAGTCCTGGAGCAGATACGCAGTATTTT CSATWSPGADTQYF
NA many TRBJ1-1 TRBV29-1 TGCAGCGCGTCGGAGGGGGAAGCTTTCTTT CSASEGEAFF
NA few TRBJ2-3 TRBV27 TGTGCCAGCAGTCCCTCCCGCACAGATACGCAGTATTTT CASSPSRTDTQYF
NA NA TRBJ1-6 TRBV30 TGTGCCTGGAGTGAACAGGGCCCTTTTAATTCACCCCTCCACTTT CAWSEQGPFNSPLHF
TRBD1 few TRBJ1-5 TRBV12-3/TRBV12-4 TGTGCCAGCAGTCTTTCAGGGGGGAATCAGCCCCAGCATTTT CASSLSGGNQPQHF
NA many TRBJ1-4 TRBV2 TGTGCCAGCAGTCCTGGAGGTTCGGCTAATGAAAAACTGTTTTTT CASSPGGSANEKLFF
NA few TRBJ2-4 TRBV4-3 TGCGCCAGCAGCCAAAGCGCAACCCCTACAGTAGCCAAAAACATTCAGTACTTC CASSQSATPTVAKNIQYF
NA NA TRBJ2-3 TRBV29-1 TGCAGCGTCCAACCGGGGGTCCCCACAGATACGCAGTATTTT CSVQPGVPTDTQYF
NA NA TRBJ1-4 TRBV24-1 TGTGCCACCAGTGACGGCGGATTTGGTGAAAAACTGTTTTTT CATSDGGFGEKLFF
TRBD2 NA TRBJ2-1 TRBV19 TGTGCCAGTAGATCACTAGCGGGGGGCCCTTACAATGAGCAGTTCTTC CASRSLAGGPYNEQFF
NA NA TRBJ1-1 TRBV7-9 TGTGCCAGCACCTTTCACGGGGGCACTGAAGCTTTCTTT CASTFHGGTEAFF
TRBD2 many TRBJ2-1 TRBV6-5 TGTGCCAGCAGCCTAGCGGGAGGGCAACCGTTCTTC CASSLAGGQPFF
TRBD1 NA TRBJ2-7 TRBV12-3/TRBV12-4 TGTGCCAGCAGTTTAGCGGGACAGGGTGCCCACGAGCAGTACTTC CASSLAGQGAHEQYF
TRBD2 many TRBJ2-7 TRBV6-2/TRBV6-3 TGTGCCAGCAGACCTAGCGGGGTCCCCTACGAGCAGTACTTC CASRPSGVPYEQYF
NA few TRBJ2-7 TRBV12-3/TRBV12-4 TGTGCCAGCAGTCCCAGCAGGGTCTACGAGCAGTACTTC CASSPSRVYEQYF